This T cell receptor beta chain was sequenced in a study of control samples from healthy donors and cancer patients. Using immunoSEQ multiplex PCR, the repertoire was profiled, and TCRdb retains in-frame clones only, with some absent. The sample lists about 220,000 clones, over 90% occurring once. Trimming cost V 1 base and J 5 bases; bases outside gene matches: 8. The CDR3 covers 17 residues. CDR1 and CDR2 (germline): SGHTA, FQGTGA. The sample taken for sequencing was blood. This chain uses TRBV7-3 with TRBJ2-1; TRBD2 matches at 10 bases. The sequence was collected from a man aged 50 or older in good health. CDR3 sequence (DNA): TGTGCCAGCAGCTTAAGAGCTCGGACTAGCGGAAACAATGAGCAGTTCTTC. This codes for CASSLRARTSGNNEQFF.